This TCR beta chain was sequenced during a study of vaccination and CD4 T cells after COVID-19. Study-level information: Sampling after COVID took place at a median of 101 days (range 35 to 161) following diagnosis. Stimuli were overlapping spike peptide pools of SARS-CoV-2 and three common cold coronaviruses (HCoV-NL63, HCoV-OC43, HCoV-229E).

Germline V lookup: CDR1 SEHNR, CDR2 FQNEAQ (reference sequence). The CDR3 consists of 15 residues. V was clipped by 9 bases and J by 0 bases, with 16 bases between them. For this clonotype: Its target is unknown.

The Oncomine TCR Beta short-read assay generated sequence data from the DNA of cultured CD4+ T cells. TCRdb re-derived calls from the PCR reads in MiXCR, one entry per CDR3 protein. There are 10,000 to 13,000 distinct CDR3 sequences in the sample; approximately 53% occur only once, and under 15% lies in the top ten. Regarding treatment: roughly 10-day PBMC culture with coronavirus spike peptide pools or control peptides (ViraFEST assay). Sequencing was done on a sample of CD4+ T cells from blood, cultured in vitro. The clonotype originates from a human donor who had recovered from COVID-19. The V and J genes are TRBV7-9 and TRBJ2-3; D is unclear. CDR3 in amino acids: CASDFRAPSTDTQYF. DNA for the CDR3: TGTGCCAGTGATTTCCGGGCCCCTAGCACAGATACGCAGTATTTT.